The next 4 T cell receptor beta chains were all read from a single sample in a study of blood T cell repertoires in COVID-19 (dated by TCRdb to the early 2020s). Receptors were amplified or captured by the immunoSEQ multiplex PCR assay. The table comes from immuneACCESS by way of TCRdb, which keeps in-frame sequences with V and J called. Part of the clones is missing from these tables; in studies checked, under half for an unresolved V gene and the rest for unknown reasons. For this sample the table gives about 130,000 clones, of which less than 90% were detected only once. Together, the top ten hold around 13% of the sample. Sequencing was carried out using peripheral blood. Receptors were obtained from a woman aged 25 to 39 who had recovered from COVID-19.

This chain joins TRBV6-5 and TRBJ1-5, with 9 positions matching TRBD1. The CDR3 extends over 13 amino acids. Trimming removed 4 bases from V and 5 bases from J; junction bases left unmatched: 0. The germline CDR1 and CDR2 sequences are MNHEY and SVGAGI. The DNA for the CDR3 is TGTGCCAGCAGTTGGGACAGGGATCAGCCCCAGCATTTT. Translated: CASSWDRDQPQHF.

The CDR3 here is CSAAYTEAFF. DNA of the CDR3: TGCAGTGCTGCGTACACTGAAGCTTTCTTT. This chain links TRBV29-1 with TRBJ1-1, with D uncertain. Per germline, CDR1 SQVTM and CDR2 ANQGSEA. This CDR3 has 10 residues.

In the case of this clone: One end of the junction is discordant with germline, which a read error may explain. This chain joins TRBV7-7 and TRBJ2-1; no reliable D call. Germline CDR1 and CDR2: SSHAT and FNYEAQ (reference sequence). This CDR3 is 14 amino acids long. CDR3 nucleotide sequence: TGTGCTAGCAGCCCCCCTGGTAGTTCCGTAGAGCAGTTCTTC. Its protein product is CASSPPGSSVEQFF.

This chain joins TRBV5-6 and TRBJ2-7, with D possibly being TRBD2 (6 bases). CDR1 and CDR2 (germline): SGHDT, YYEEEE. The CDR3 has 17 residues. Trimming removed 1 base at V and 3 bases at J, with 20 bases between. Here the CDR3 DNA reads TGTGCCAGCAGCTTGATGCGGGATTGGCCCTTTGTCTACGAGCAGTACTTC. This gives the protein CASSLMRDWPFVYEQYF.